One sample yielded the 23 T cell receptor beta chains listed below, sequenced in a study of graft-versus-host responses after intestinal transplantation. TCRdb's copy holds only in-frame clones and misses some; the assay was immunoSEQ multiplex PCR. The sample consists of approximately 100,000 clones, about 90% of them appearing once. Which antigens these TCRs recognize remains unknown. The sequences come from unstimulated CD4+ T cells sorted from spleen or lymph node cells, collected before intestinal transplant. These receptor sequences come from a human donor who received an intestinal transplant.

The chain couples TRBV29-1 to TRBJ2-7, with 7 bases fitting TRBD2. The CDR3 has 13 residues. Looked up from germline, CDR1 is SQVTM and CDR2 is ANQGSEA. Trimming took 3 bases from V and 3 from J; bases not matched to a gene: 5. The CDR3 sequence is CSVESSGGYEQYF. CDR3 DNA sequence: TGCAGCGTTGAGTCTAGCGGAGGCTACGAGCAGTACTTC.

The chain uses TRBV6-1 and TRBJ1-2; 8 bases match TRBD1. J lost 4 bases, V lost 3 bases, and 10 bases had no gene match. In germline, CDR1 is MNHNS, CDR2 SASEGT. This CDR3 comprises 16 residues. Written as DNA, the CDR3 is TGTGCCAGCAGTGAGGGAGGCTGGACAGGGCTCTATGGCTACACCTTC. This gives the protein CASSEGGWTGLYGYTF.

J is TRBJ2-2 and V is TRBV5-6; 10 bases match TRBD1. In germline, CDR1 is SGHDT, CDR2 YYEEEE. Losses at the gene ends were 8 bases for V and 7 bases for J; bases not matched to a gene: 5. There are 13 residues in the CDR3. The CDR3 DNA reads as TGTGCCAGAGACAGGGGGCCCCACGGGGAGCTGTTTTTT. Protein product: CARDRGPHGELFF.

The V and J genes are TRBV2 and TRBJ2-7; tentatively, D is TRBD1 (7 bases). Trimming cost V 3 bases and J 13 bases, with 16 bases left between them. The germline V gene encodes CDR1 SNHLY and CDR2 FYNNEI. The CDR3 extends over 12 amino acids. In DNA form, the CDR3 reads TGTGCCAGCAGTGATCGGAGGGGGCCCCTCTACTTC. This sequence encodes CASSDRRGPLYF.

The chain combines TRBV5-1 with TRBJ2-5; 10 nucleotides match TRBD2. CDR1 and CDR2 from the germline V gene are SGHRS and YFSETQ. The CDR3 loop spans 17 amino acids. Germline trimming cut 0 bases from V and 5 bases from J; bases unmatched to any gene: 10. This chain's CDR3 is CASSLGPLAGALETQYF. DNA for the CDR3: TGCGCCAGCAGCTTGGGTCCGCTAGCGGGGGCGCTGGAGACCCAGTACTTC.

DNA of the CDR3: TGTGCCAGCAGCTTAGCGCCCGGACAGGGGGAGTATGGCTACACCTTC. Translated, it gives CASSLAPGQGEYGYTF. The V gene is TRBV7-2, the J gene TRBJ1-2; 10 nucleotides agree with TRBD1. Looked up from germline, CDR1 is SGHTA and CDR2 is FQGNSA. The CDR3 has 16 residues. J lost 5 bases, V lost 0 bases, and 6 bases had no gene match.

This clone was picked up a small number of times. This rearrangement joins TRBV7-9 to TRBJ1-3; D unresolved. This CDR3 region has 15 residues. Germline V gives CDR1 SEHNR, CDR2 FQNEAQ (reference sequence). V was pared by 1 base and J by 0 bases, with 7 bases between. The CDR3 is CASSLVRSSGNTIYF. The CDR3 region has the DNA TGTGCCAGCAGCTTAGTCCGGAGCTCTGGAAACACCATATATTTT.

The rearrangement joins TRBV6-5 to TRBJ1-1; D gene unclear. This CDR3 comprises 13 residues. Germline V gene lookup returns CDR1 MNHEY and CDR2 SVGAGI. V lost 2 bases and J lost 4, with 8 bases in between. CDR3 residues: CASSYGVSTEAFF. The CDR3 nucleotides are TGTGCCAGCAGTTACGGGGTCAGCACTGAAGCTTTCTTT.

V usage is TRBV19 and J usage is TRBJ1-2, with D unclear. V was cut by 7 bases and J by 1 base, with 10 bases left in between. The CDR3 spans 13 residues. Germline values: CDR1 LNHDA, CDR2 SQIVND (reference sequence). CDR3 sequence: CASMGVLNYGYTF. CDR3 nucleotides: TGTGCCAGTATGGGAGTTCTTAACTATGGCTACACCTTC.

This clone was counted a few times. V and J are TRBV4-1 and TRBJ1-5; D unclear. Deletions cut 4 bases from V and 7 bases from J, with 14 bases between. The CDR3 contains 14 residues. The V gene's germline CDR1 is MGHRA and CDR2 YSYEKL. The CDR3 spells CASSRVLNSQPQHF. The CDR3 coding sequence is TGCGCCAGCAGCCGGGTCCTCAACTCCCAGCCCCAGCATTTT.

V is TRBV10-3 and J is TRBJ2-7; 12 nucleotides align to TRBD2. CDR1 is ENHRY and CDR2 is SYGVKD in the germline V gene. V was pared by 2 bases and J by 4 bases, with 3 bases of the junction left unmatched. This CDR3 is built from 15 residues. CDR3 DNA: TGTGCCATCAGTGAGGGACTAGCGGGAATTTACGAGCAGTACTTC. Translated, it gives CAISEGLAGIYEQYF.

This clone was seen only a few times. This chain links TRBV5-6 with TRBJ1-1, with 7 bases lining up with TRBD1. Germline-derived CDR1 and CDR2 are SGHDT and YYEEEE. CDR3 length: 15 residues. Losses at the gene ends were 4 bases for V and 1 base for J; bases not matched to a gene: 7. The DNA for the CDR3 is TGTGCCAGCAGCCCTTCCGGGACAGCGAACACTGAAGCTTTCTTT. The encoded protein is CASSPSGTANTEAFF.

The gene calls are TRBV30 and TRBJ1-4; no definite D call. Trimming pared 2 bases from V and 0 bases from J, leaving 13 bases between. CDR1 and CDR2 from the germline V gene are GTSNPN and SVGIG (reference sequence). This CDR3 is 16 amino acids long. DNA of the CDR3: TGTGCCTGGAGTCACCCGGATTTTTCAACTAATGAAAAACTGTTTTTT. Encoded protein: CAWSHPDFSTNEKLFF.

This chain uses TRBV7-9 with TRBJ2-7; D might be TRBD2 (5 bases). Trimming pared 5 bases from V and 1 base from J, leaving 15 bases between. CDR3 length: 15 amino acids. Germline V CDR1 and CDR2: SEHNR, FQNEAQ (reference sequence). CDR3 loop: CASSLMAGQSYEQYF. The CDR3 region has the DNA TGTGCCAGCAGCCTTATGGCGGGCCAGTCCTACGAGCAGTACTTC.

The CDR3 region has the DNA TGCAGCGTTCCATCGGCCTTCGCTCCGAACACTGAAGCTTTCTTT. The encoded protein is CSVPSAFAPNTEAFF. This chain links TRBV29-1 with TRBJ1-1; D gene unclear. V was trimmed by 5 bases and J by 1 base, leaving 17 bases between them. CDR3 length equals 15 residues. The germline gives CDR1 SQVTM, CDR2 ANQGSEA.

This chain links TRBV5-5 with TRBJ2-5; D possibly corresponds to TRBD2 (6 bases). The CDR3 length is 15 residues. Deletions cut 2 bases from V and 2 bases from J, with 13 bases between. Germline CDR1 SGHKS, CDR2 YYEKEE (reference sequence). CDR3 DNA: TGTGCCAGCAGCTTTGGGGGGTCTCAACAAGAGACCCAGTACTTC. Translation gives CASSFGGSQQETQYF.

V and J are TRBV10-3 and TRBJ1-1; D is undetermined. The CDR3 has 15 residues. CDR1 and CDR2 (germline): ENHRY, SYGVKD. V was shortened by 0 bases and J by 0 bases, with 8 bases between the two germline ends. The CDR3 DNA is TGTGCCATCAGTGAGTCAACGGTCATGAACACTGAAGCTTTCTTT. Its translation is CAISESTVMNTEAFF.

The V call is TRBV10-2, the J call TRBJ2-7, with D possibly being TRBD1 or TRBD2 (6 bases each). V shed 4 bases and J shed 3 bases, with 10 bases lying between them. The CDR3 has 13 residues. Germline V CDR1 and CDR2: WSHSY, SAAADI. CDR3 in DNA: TGCGCCAGCAGTGGGAGGGGGGACTACGAGCAGTACTTC. Translation gives CASSGRGDYEQYF.

This chain connects TRBV5-4 to TRBJ1-1; TRBD1 matches at 7 bases. This CDR3 spans 16 amino acids. The germline gives CDR1 SGHNT, CDR2 YYREEE (reference sequence). The J segment lost 3 bases and the V segment lost 4 bases, leaving 12 bases of the junction unmatched. CDR3 nucleotide sequence: TGTGCCAGCAGCCCGGGGGGGGTACAGGGGTACACTGAAGCTTTCTTT. As protein: CASSPGGVQGYTEAFF.

The V gene is TRBV29-1, the J gene TRBJ2-7, with a tentative D call TRBD2 (5 bases). V gave up 7 bases and J gave up 2 bases, with 18 bases separating them. The CDR3 loop spans 14 amino acids. Germline CDR1 SQVTM, CDR2 ANQGSEA. DNA for the CDR3: TGCAGCGCCCAGCGGACCTCGACACCCTACGAGCAGTACTTC. It yields the protein CSAQRTSTPYEQYF.

The chain has TRBV9 and TRBJ1-3; no reliable D call. Per germline, CDR1 SGDLS and CDR2 YYNGEE. V was pared by 0 bases and J by 4 bases, with 11 bases between. There are 15 residues in the CDR3. The CDR3 nucleotides read TGTGCCAGCAGCGTAGGGCCGGGAGCGGGAAACACCATATATTTT. It translates to CASSVGPGAGNTIYF.

The rearrangement links TRBV11-2 to TRBJ1-6; possible D gene TRBD1, 5 bases. Germline V gene sequence: CDR1 SGHAT, CDR2 FQNNGV. This CDR3 contains 17 residues. Trimming shortened V by 3 bases and J by 9 bases, and 21 bases separated the two germline ends. In DNA form, the CDR3 reads TGTGCCAGCAGCTTCCCGTCCCGGGGGTCCTCTAGTTCACCCCTCCACTTT. Translating it yields CASSFPSRGSSSSPLHF.

The chain couples TRBV29-1 to TRBJ2-5; D call uncertain. The CDR3 is made up of 12 amino acids. Germline V lookup: CDR1 SQVTM, CDR2 ANQGSEA. With 4 bases removed from V and 5 bases from J, the gap between germline ends came to 11 bases. CDR3 in DNA: TGCAGCGTTGGTAGGGCCGGGGAGACCCAGTACTTC. Protein product: CSVGRAGETQYF.